This T cell receptor (beta chain) comes out of a study of blood T cell repertoires in COVID-19. At the level of the study: Sites across the United States, Italy and Spain contributed samples from acute and convalescent COVID-19. The cDNA or gDNA used as material had been derived from T cells, B-cell-depleted T cells, or PBMCs.

Original methodology: The assay estimated nucleated cells by amplifying reference gene primers. Sequencing was performed with immunoSEQ multiplex PCR; in TCRdb, only in-frame clones are kept and a portion is missing. V and J calls and clone size are copied from that table; D and trimming were computed from the DNA. The repertoire holds approximately 73,000 clones, with 75% to 90% as singletons. Germline V CDR1 and CDR2: LNHDA, SQIVND (reference sequence). Losses at the gene ends were 8 bases for V and 4 bases for J; bases not matched to a gene: 8. The CDR3 loop spans 14 amino acids. The chain combines TRBV19 with TRBJ1-5, with 7 nucleotides matching TRBD1. The sequence was collected from a man older than 75 with acute or convalescent COVID-19. The sequencing input was peripheral blood. This CDR3 reads CASDRASSNQPQHF. Written as DNA, the CDR3 is TGTGCCAGTGACAGGGCTTCTTCAAATCAGCCCCAGCATTTT.